This TCR beta chain is from a study of glioma-infiltrating T cells after dendritic cell vaccination. This clone was picked up one time. Germline CDR1 LGHNT, CDR2 FRNRAP. V was pared by 7 bases and J by 7 bases, with 11 bases between. This CDR3 contains 13 residues. Here immunoSEQ multiplex PCR was the method, and the copy in TCRdb shows in-frame clones only, minus some. The table includes tens of thousands of clones, roughly four fifths detected once. The clonotype was recovered from a human donor with glioblastoma. Sample: blood, taken before dendritic cell vaccination. The chain links TRBV12-5 to TRBJ1-6; a possible D gene is TRBD1 (6 bases). CDR3 sequence reads: CASVLGGNSPLHF. The CDR3 DNA sequence: TGTGCTAGTGTCCTAGGGGGAAATTCACCCCTCCACTTT.